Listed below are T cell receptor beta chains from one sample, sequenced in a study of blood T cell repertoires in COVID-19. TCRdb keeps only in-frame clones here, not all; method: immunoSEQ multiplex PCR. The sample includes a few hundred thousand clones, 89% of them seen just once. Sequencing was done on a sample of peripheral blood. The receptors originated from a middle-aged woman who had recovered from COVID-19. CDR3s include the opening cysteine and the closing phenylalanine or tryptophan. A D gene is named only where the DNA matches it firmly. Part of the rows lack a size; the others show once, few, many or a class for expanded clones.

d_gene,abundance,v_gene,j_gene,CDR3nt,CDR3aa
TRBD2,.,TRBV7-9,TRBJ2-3,TGTGCCAGCAGCTTAGGGGCCTGGACTAGCGGGAGGAGCACAGATACGCAGTATTTT,CASSLGAWTSGRSTDTQYF
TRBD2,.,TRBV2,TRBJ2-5,TGTGCCAGCCGGCAGGCGGGAGGCAGTGAGACCCAGTACTTC,CASRQAGGSETQYF
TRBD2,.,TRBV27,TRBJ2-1,TGTGCCAGCAGTTTAGGACTAGCGGGGCCAGCGGTGGGTGAGCAGTTCTTC,CASSLGLAGPAVGEQFF
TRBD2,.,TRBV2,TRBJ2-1,TGTGCCAGCTCAGGGAACCGACTAGCGGGAGATAGGCAGTTCTTC,CASSGNRLAGDRQFF
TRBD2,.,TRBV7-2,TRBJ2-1,TGTGCCAGCAGCTCCCTTATGACTAGCGGGACCCACAATGAGCAGTTCTTC,CASSSLMTSGTHNEQFF
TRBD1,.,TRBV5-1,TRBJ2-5,TGCGCCAGCAAGGGTACCGGGACAGGGCCGTGGGAGACCCAGTACTTC,CASKGTGTGPWETQYF
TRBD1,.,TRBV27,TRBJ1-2,TGTGCCAGCAGGAGGGACAGGGGAGGCTACACCTTC,CASRRDRGGYTF
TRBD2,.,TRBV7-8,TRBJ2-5,TGTGCCAGCAGCTTAGCGGCGGGAGGGCCTTTCCTTGAGACCCAGTACTTC,CASSLAAGGPFLETQYF
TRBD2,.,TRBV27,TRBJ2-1,TGTGCCACTGCCGTCGTAGCGGGGGTCTACAATGAGCAGTTCTTC,CATAVVAGVYNEQFF
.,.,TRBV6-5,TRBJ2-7,TGTGCCAGCACCTCAAGAGGCGACTACGAGCAGTACTTC,CASTSRGDYEQYF
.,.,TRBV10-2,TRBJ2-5,TGCGCCAGCAGTGACCAGCGAGGGAAAGAGACCCAGTACTTC,CASSDQRGKETQYF
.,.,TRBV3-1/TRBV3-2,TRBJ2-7,TGTGCCAGCAGCCTGGAGGGGGCGGGGTACGAGCAGTACTTC,CASSLEGAGYEQYF
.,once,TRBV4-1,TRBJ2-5,TGCGCCAGCAGCCAAGCAGGGGATTTCCAAGAGACCCAGTACTTC,CASSQAGDFQETQYF
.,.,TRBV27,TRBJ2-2,TGTGCCAGCAGCCCCCCATACACCGGGGAGCTGTTTTTT,CASSPPYTGELFF
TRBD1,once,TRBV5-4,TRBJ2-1,TGTGCCAGCAGCTGGGACAGCGACACCTACAATGAGCAGTTCTTC,CASSWDSDTYNEQFF
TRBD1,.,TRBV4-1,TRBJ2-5,TGCGCCAGCAGCCAGACGACAGGGGGTGGTGAGACCCAGTACTTC,CASSQTTGGGETQYF
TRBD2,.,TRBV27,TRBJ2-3,TGTGCCAGCAGTTTTTGGGGGGGTAACGGGGGTTTCTATACGCAGTATTTT,CASSFWGGNGGFYTQYF
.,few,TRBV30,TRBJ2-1,TGTGCCTGGAGTGTCGGAGCGGCCACTTACAATGAGCAGTTCTTC,CAWSVGAATYNEQFF
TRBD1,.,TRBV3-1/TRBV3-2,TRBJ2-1,TGTGCCAGCTCACCAGGGACAGGAACCTACAATGAGCAGTTCTTC,CASSPGTGTYNEQFF
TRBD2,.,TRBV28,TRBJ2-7,TGTGCCAGCAGTTTAGGCGGCGGGAGGGGCGAGCAGTACTTC,CASSLGGGRGEQYF
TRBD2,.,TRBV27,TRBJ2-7,TGTGCCAGCAGTTTGGTCGCTAGCGGGAGCAACGAGCAGTACTTC,CASSLVASGSNEQYF